The entry below gives a single T cell receptor (beta chain) sequence along with its context. Its antigen is undetermined. J gave up 5 bases and V 2 bases, and 8 bases lay outside the gene matches. The CDR3 loop spans 15 amino acids. CDR1 is ENHRY and CDR2 is SYGVKD in the germline V gene. The study ran its PCR with 60 Vbeta and 13 Jbeta primers. This table comes from immunoSEQ multiplex PCR, and its TCRdb copy is limited to in-frame clones, with some not included. The sample shows 150,000 to 200,000 clones, approximately 86% of them seen only once. These data belong to a study of cytomegalovirus exposure and HLA in healthy donors. Study outcomes and limitations: Later on, analysis showed that most CMV-associated TCR beta chains appeared to be HLA-restricted.

The rearrangement links TRBV10-3 to TRBJ2-7; 8 bases line up with TRBD1. Sequencing was done on a sample of PBMCs. This clonotype originated in a woman younger than 30 in good health and CMV-seronegative. The CDR3 loop reads CAISEASGGANEQYF. As DNA, the CDR3 is TGTGCCATCAGTGAGGCCTCAGGGGGCGCGAACGAGCAGTACTTC.